What follows are 14 T cell receptor beta chains derived from one specimen sequenced in a study of blood T cell repertoires in COVID-19. Some clones are missing from TCRdb's copy, which holds only in-frame ones; the method was immunoSEQ multiplex PCR. This repertoire shows some 510,000 clones, approximately 88% found once; its top ten account for roughly 1.9%. The sequenced sample was PBMCs or T cells enriched from blood (not recorded which). The receptors were gathered from a woman aged 40 to 50 who had recovered from COVID-19.

This chain connects TRBV5-1 to TRBJ1-2; D is possibly TRBD1 (5 bases). Trimming pared 4 bases from V and 4 bases from J, leaving 14 bases between. Germline assignment: CDR1 SGHRS and CDR2 YFSETQ. This CDR3 has 14 residues. The CDR3 reads CASSLLRRGYGYTF. CDR3 nucleotide sequence: TGCGCCAGCAGCCTACTACGTAGGGGCTATGGCTACACCTTC.

The rearrangement links TRBV15 to TRBJ1-1; 8 positions agree with TRBD1. The trim removed 0 bases at V and 1 base at J, leaving 1 base unmatched. CDR3 length: 15 amino acids. Germline CDR1 and CDR2: LNHNV and YYDKDF (reference sequence). Here the CDR3 reads CATSRDGTGNTEAFF. The CDR3 coding sequence is TGTGCCACCAGCAGAGATGGGACAGGGAACACTGAAGCTTTCTTT. Combining the CDR3 with reference TRBV15 and TRBJ1-1 gives the whole variable domain DAMVIQNPRYQVTQFGKPVTLSCSQTLNHNVMYWYQQKSSQAPKLLFHYYDKDFNNEADTPDNFQSRRPNTSFCFLDIRSPGLGDTAMYLCATSRDGTGNTEAFFGQGTRLTVV.

The V gene is TRBV7-9, the J gene TRBJ1-5; D might be TRBD1 (5 bases). Trimming removed 3 bases from V and 0 bases from J, with 21 bases in between. Germline V CDR1 and CDR2: SEHNR, FQNEAQ (reference sequence). The CDR3 extends over 19 amino acids. The CDR3 sequence: CASSFRRQTMEYSNQPQHF. Written as DNA, the CDR3 is TGTGCCAGCAGCTTTCGGCGACAGACCATGGAGTATAGCAATCAGCCCCAGCATTTT.

The chain recombines TRBV27 with TRBJ2-3; D gene unclear. V lost 5 bases to trimming and J lost 2 bases, with 20 bases between them. Germline V CDR1 and CDR2: MNHEY, SMNVEV (reference sequence). There are 17 residues in the CDR3. CDR3 in DNA: TGTGCCAGCAGTACCCCAATGGCCCAGGCTTTCACAGATACGCAGTATTTT. Its translation: CASSTPMAQAFTDTQYF.

This sequence joins TRBV24-1 and TRBJ1-5; TRBD1 is a possible D gene (5 bases). This CDR3 contains 17 residues. The germline gives CDR1 KGHDR, CDR2 SFDVKD. Trimming took off 3 bases at V and 0 bases at J, with 14 bases between the two ends. The CDR3 spells CATSDSRAGRSNQPQHF. Here the CDR3 DNA reads TGTGCCACCAGTGATAGTAGGGCAGGGCGTAGCAATCAGCCCCAGCATTTT.

The J gene is TRBJ2-1, the V gene TRBV19; maybe TRBD2 (6 bases). This CDR3 has 15 residues. Germline values: CDR1 LNHDA, CDR2 SQIVND (reference sequence). With 11 bases removed from V and 0 bases from J, the gap between germline ends came to 17 bases. This CDR3 reads CACYGGGSSYNEQFF. The CDR3 coding sequence is TGTGCCTGCTATGGGGGAGGTAGCTCCTACAATGAGCAGTTCTTC.

Points on this clone: This CDR3 is also generated by other DNA sequences in the sample. The rearrangement links TRBV27 to TRBJ1-5; weak D call: TRBD1 (5 bases). The length of the CDR3 is 13 residues. In germline, CDR1 is MNHEY, CDR2 SMNVEV (reference sequence). V was pared by 5 bases and J by 4 bases, with 9 bases between. The CDR3, as DNA: TGTGCCAGCAGTCCCCAGGGAAATCAGCCCCAGCATTTT. Translating it yields CASSPQGNQPQHF.

This clone was counted a single time. This chain connects TRBV10-3 to TRBJ1-5; the D is unclear. Germline CDR1 reads ENHRY; CDR2 reads SYGVKD. Trimming shortened V by 6 bases and J by 1 base, and 10 bases separated the two germline ends. The CDR3 spans 14 residues. The CDR3 reads CAISGFGSNQPQHF. CDR3 in DNA: TGTGCCATCAGCGGGTTTGGGAGCAATCAGCCCCAGCATTTT.

This sequence joins TRBV7-8 and TRBJ2-3, with D possibly TRBD2 on 5 matching bases. This CDR3 has 14 residues. Germline V gives CDR1 SGHVS, CDR2 FQNEAQ. V was cut by 1 base and J by 2 bases, with 7 bases left in between. The CDR3 is CASSLGEYTDTQYF. The CDR3 region has the DNA TGTGCCAGCAGCTTAGGGGAGTACACAGATACGCAGTATTTT.

The chain employs TRBV7-2 and TRBJ2-7; 10 nucleotides match TRBD1. This CDR3 has 15 residues. V lost 5 bases, J lost 3 bases, and 7 bases stayed unmatched. CDR1 is SGHTA, CDR2 FQGNSA, per germline. CDR3 sequence (DNA): TGTGCCAGCAGCAGGGGACAGGGGATGAGCTACGAGCAGTACTTC. This sequence encodes CASSRGQGMSYEQYF.

The chain employs TRBV7-2 and TRBJ2-7, with 7 positions matching TRBD2. The germline V gene has CDR1 SGHTA and CDR2 FQGNSA. This CDR3 has 14 residues. V lost 3 bases, J lost 3 bases, and 5 bases stayed unmatched. As DNA, the CDR3 is TGTGCCAGCAGCTTCGGCGGGAGTGGCTACGAGCAGTACTTC. It is translated as CASSFGGSGYEQYF.

The CDR3 region has the DNA TGTGCCAGCAGTCACGACTCTCCAGAAGCTTTCTTT. It specifies CASSHDSPEAFF. The chain links TRBV7-9 to TRBJ1-1; D is ambiguous. V lost 6 bases to trimming and J lost 8 bases, with 13 bases between them. This CDR3 has 12 amino acids. Germline-derived CDR1 and CDR2 are SEHNR and FQNEAQ (reference sequence).

In regard to this clone: The same CDR3 arises from other DNA sequences in this sample as well. This sequence joins TRBV19 and TRBJ1-2, with D perhaps matching TRBD1 (5 bases). CDR1 and CDR2 from the germline V gene are LNHDA and SQIVND (reference sequence). Trimming removed 4 bases at V and 4 bases at J, with 7 bases between. The length of the CDR3 is 12 residues. CDR3 nucleotides: TGTGCCAGTAGTAGACAGAGCTATGGCTACACCTTC. It specifies CASSRQSYGYTF.

The chain joins TRBV9 to TRBJ2-1, with 13 positions matching TRBD2. V trimming: 3 bases; J trimming: 9 bases; junction bases outside the gene matches: 24. Germline V lookup: CDR1 SGDLS, CDR2 YYNGEE. This CDR3 is built from 21 residues. The chain's CDR3 is CASSARRGGALGLAGVSEQFF. In nucleotides, the CDR3 is TGTGCCAGCAGCGCGAGGCGTGGAGGAGCCTTAGGACTAGCGGGAGTGAGTGAGCAGTTCTTC.